This TCR beta chain was identified during a study of blood T cells in healthy people across ages (dated by TCRdb to between 2015 and 2017). Concerning the study at large: In model experiments, template switching captured roughly one uniquely barcoded TCR beta cDNA molecule for every two T cells. The donors were split into four age groups: young (average about 15 years), middle-aged (about 40), aged (around 67) and long-lived (more than 80). The study analyzed two additional independent replicas of 1 million unique cDNA reads from the same blood draw for two donors, one aged 18 to 30 and one aged 80 or older. Donors of different ages were randomly distributed across sequencing lanes to avoid experimental bias. Using deep sequencing normalized with unique cDNA molecular identifiers, the study measured how TCR beta repertoire diversity changes with age.

Library preparation was by 5' RACE. The sequencer was an Illumina HiSeq 2500. A second PCR of about 6 to 11 cycles was performed with a sample-barcoded 5' primer and a J-beta primer mix. Each TCR beta cDNA molecule received a unique molecular identifier from a template-switch 5' adaptor carrying 12 random nucleotides. Each sample yielded at least 2.5 million CDR3-containing paired-end reads. First-strand cDNA synthesis was performed from all RNA using the Mint cDNA synthesis kit, with priming by a TRBC-specific oligonucleotide. Following uracil-DNA glycosylase treatment, all cDNA underwent a first 18-cycle PCR with the universal primers M1SS and BC2_uni_R. For the original study's pipeline: For normalization, 1 million high-quality reads, each with a distinct molecular identifier, were randomly selected from each sample. Reads with shared molecular identifiers were discarded instead of being binned into consensus sequences. MiTCR, with a Q25 quality threshold and the strictest error-elimination algorithm, was used for CDR3 identification, clonotype clustering and error correction. A nonparametric unseen species model using Euler transformation provided a lower-bound estimate of total TCR beta diversity. Starting from the raw public reads, TCRdb applied fastp trimming at Q25, assembled clones with MiXCR and retained in-frame beta chains. Each entry merges the rows of one CDR3 protein and shows their most common DNA and genes. The V and J calls follow TCRdb's processing rather than the paper's. This sample comprises 1,300,000 or so distinct CDR3 sequences, approximately 59% of them detected only once. The leading ten clones occupy 5.5% to 8% of the sample.

The 39 donors, aged about 6 to 95 years, were systemically healthy Caucasian individuals from Russia. Each donor gave ten milliliters of peripheral blood, collected into EDTA-treated Vacutainer tubes. PBMCs were isolated by Ficoll-Paque density-gradient centrifugation, with at least 7 million obtained per sample. Total RNA was extracted from PBMCs with Trizol reagent, with at least 5 micrograms obtained per sample. The percentages of naive CD45RAhigh/CD27high T cells were determined by flow cytometry on a PBMC aliquot from every donor. V trim: 6 bases; J trim: 3 bases; unmatched bases: 8. From the cysteine up to the phenylalanine, the CDR3 has a length of 16 residues. Here the CDR3 DNA is all that survives: 48 bases in frame from base 1. With regard to this clonotype: Its antigen is not yet known. Base qualities are not provided; no much larger clone lies one nucleotide away.

On the study overall, not on this receptor specifically: As age increased, observed TCR beta diversity per million T cells dropped in a roughly linear way, and a significant reduction was already evident by age about 40. A strong correlation was found between observed TCR beta diversity and the percentage of naive T cells measured by flow cytometry. Since profiling was done on bulk unsorted PBMCs, naive and antigen-experienced compartments could not be conclusively compared. Because the CMV infection status of the donors was unknown, age-related changes in expanded clonotypes may potentially have been confounded. Compared with the aged group, the long-lived group had more naive CD4+ T cells, fewer expanded clones and increased TCR diversity, a pattern suggesting age selection. Estimates of total diversity from one million sequenced T cells were regarded as lower bounds and underestimates.

The source is a man younger than 30 in good health. This chain is built from TRBV12-3 or TRBV12-4 and TRBJ2-1; the junction holds 10 bases that match TRBD2. Sequenced: blood. The nucleotide sequence is given as TGTGCCAGCAGGTCCACGGCTAGCGGGAGCTACAATGAGCAGTTCTTC. Its product reads: CASRSTASGSYNEQFF.